A selection of T cell receptor beta chains follows, all from one sample in a study of cytomegalovirus exposure and HLA in healthy donors. Clones were sequenced by immunoSEQ multiplex PCR, and TCRdb holds only the in-frame ones, with some missing. In the table there are 130,000 to 150,000 clones, about 88% of which are singletons. The sample was PBMCs. These TCRs come from a young woman in good health and CMV-seropositive. The CDR3 runs from the conserved cysteine through the conserved F or W. A D gene is named only where the DNA matches it firmly. For some rows the clone size is stated as once, few or many, or as a class when expanded; others skip it.

V	size	D	J	DNA	CDR3
TRBV11-3	NA	NA	TRBJ2-3	TGTGCCAGCAGCTTTACTCTAGCTCCCTTCACAGATACGCAGTATTTT	CASSFTLAPFTDTQYF
TRBV14	NA	NA	TRBJ1-1	TGTGCCAGCAGCCAAGTTAGAGGGTCCACTGAAGCTTTCTTT	CASSQVRGSTEAFF
TRBV11-1	NA	NA	TRBJ2-7	TGTGCCAGCAGCTTAGCGTCGAGACAGAAATCCTACGAGCAGTACTTC	CASSLASRQKSYEQYF
TRBV7-9	many	NA	TRBJ1-1	TGTGCCAGCAGCTTACTCCAGGAAGCTTTCTTT	CASSLLQEAFF
TRBV9	NA	NA	TRBJ2-5	TGTGCCAGCAGGCCCTCAGGCGAGCAGGCAGAGACCCAGTACTTC	CASRPSGEQAETQYF
TRBV6-1	NA	NA	TRBJ2-5	TGTGCCAGCAGTGAAGGAGGGCTAGCGATAGAGACCCAGTACTTC	CASSEGGLAIETQYF
TRBV10-1	few	NA	TRBJ2-7	TGCGCCAGCAGTGAACTAGGGTCGTACGAGCAGTACTTC	CASSELGSYEQYF
TRBV27	NA	TRBD2	TRBJ2-2	TGTGCCAGCATGGTTAGCGGGAGGGTAAACACCGGGGAGCTGTTTTTT	CASMVSGRVNTGELFF
TRBV6-5	NA	NA	TRBJ1-1	TGTGCCAGCACCTCGACACTTACGAACACTGAAGCTTTCTTT	CASTSTLTNTEAFF
TRBV27	NA	TRBD1	TRBJ1-2	TGTGCCAGCAGTTCGAAATCCAGGGGGCCATTCAACTATGGCTACACCTTC	CASSSKSRGPFNYGYTF
TRBV6-1	NA	NA	TRBJ1-1	TGTGCCAGCAGTGGTACAGGTGTTACTGAAGCTTTCTTT	CASSGTGVTEAFF
TRBV11-3	NA	TRBD2	TRBJ2-7	TGTGCCAGCAGCATAACTAGCGGGGGCCCCTACGAGCAGTACTTC	CASSITSGGPYEQYF
TRBV6-5	NA	NA	TRBJ1-4	TGTGCCAGCAGTTACAGCGGGGGAACTAATGAAAAACTGTTTTTT	CASSYSGGTNEKLFF
TRBV28	NA	TRBD1	TRBJ1-1	TGTGCCAGCAGGGAAACAGGGGGACGGACTGAAGCTTTCTTT	CASRETGGRTEAFF
TRBV27	NA	NA	TRBJ2-3	TGTGCCAGCAGTCGTCTGTATAGCACAGATACGCAGTATTTT	CASSRLYSTDTQYF
TRBV10-1	NA	NA	TRBJ2-1	TGCGCCAGCAGTGAGACGTCGCGGGGATACAATGAGCAGTTCTTC	CASSETSRGYNEQFF
TRBV30	NA	TRBD1	TRBJ1-2	TGTGCCTGCCGAAAAGGACAGGGAGCCTATGGCTACACCTTC	CACRKGQGAYGYTF
TRBV5-1	NA	TRBD1	TRBJ2-2	TGCGCCAGCAGCTTGGCCGGGACAGGGGGCACCGGGGAGCTGTTTTTT	CASSLAGTGGTGELFF
TRBV28	NA	TRBD1	TRBJ2-1	TGTGCCAGCAGACAACAGGGGGCCATCTACAATGAGCAGTTCTTC	CASRQQGAIYNEQFF
TRBV6-5	NA	NA	TRBJ2-3	TGTGCCAGCAGGGAGGACGGGTGGGATACGCAGTATTTT	CASREDGWDTQYF
TRBV9	NA	NA	TRBJ2-2	TGTGCCAGCAGCGTAGATATTCCCGGGGAGCTGTTTTTT	CASSVDIPGELFF
TRBV6-6	NA	TRBD1	TRBJ2-1	TGTGCCAGCAGTTCCTTGGACAGGGCTTACAATGAGCAGTTCTTC	CASSSLDRAYNEQFF
TRBV5-6	once	TRBD2	TRBJ2-1	TGTGCCAGCAGCTGGGGACTAGCGGGAGCCTACAATGAGCAGTTCTTC	CASSWGLAGAYNEQFF
TRBV11-2	NA	TRBD2	TRBJ2-5	TGTGCCAGCAGCCCGGGGGGTCTCCAAGAGACCCAGTACTTC	CASSPGGLQETQYF
TRBV7-8	NA	NA	TRBJ2-1	TGTGCCAGCAGCACCGGGGGACGTTCCAATGAGCAGTTCTTC	CASSTGGRSNEQFF
TRBV6-5	once	TRBD1	TRBJ1-2	TGTGCCAGCAGTTACGGGACAGAGTATGGCTACACCTTC	CASSYGTEYGYTF
TRBV19	NA	NA	TRBJ1-5	TGTGCCAGTAACCCTTGGGGGGACTATAGCAATCAGCCCCAGCATTTT	CASNPWGDYSNQPQHF
TRBV6-4	NA	NA	TRBJ1-5	TGTGCCAGCAGTGGAACAGGGCGGAATCAGCCCCAGCATTTT	CASSGTGRNQPQHF
TRBV2	NA	TRBD1	TRBJ1-2	TGTGCCAGCAGTGAAACCCGACAGGGTGCTTCCTATGGCTACACCTTC	CASSETRQGASYGYTF
TRBV6-5	NA	NA	TRBJ1-4	TGTGCCAGCAGTTACTCACGGTCGAATGAAAAACTGTTTTTT	CASSYSRSNEKLFF
TRBV10-2	NA	TRBD1	TRBJ2-2	TGCGCCAGCAGGACAGGGGTAACCGGGGAGCTGTTTTTT	CASRTGVTGELFF
TRBV2	NA	TRBD1	TRBJ2-7	TGTGCCACCAACCGGGACAGGGGTTTGTACGAGCAGTACTTC	CATNRDRGLYEQYF
TRBV12-5	NA	TRBD2	TRBJ2-1	TGTGCTAGTGGTTTGCCCCTCGGGAACCCGGGACTAGCCTACAATGAGCAGTTCTTC	CASGLPLGNPGLAYNEQFF
TRBV6-8	NA	NA	TRBJ1-1	TGTGCCAGCAGTTGGGGCAGGGTAAACACTGAAGCTTTCTTT	CASSWGRVNTEAFF
TRBV25-1	once	NA	TRBJ2-2	TGTGCCAGCAGTAAGCGTCAGGGGAGCTCCACCGGGGAGCTGTTTTTT	CASSKRQGSSTGELFF
TRBV5-1	NA	TRBD1	TRBJ2-1	TGCGCCAGCAGCTTAATTCCGGGACAGGGATACAATGAGCAGTTCTTC	CASSLIPGQGYNEQFF
TRBV2	NA	NA	TRBJ2-3	TGTGCCAGCAGGGCGGCGGGCAGCACAGATACGCAGTATTTT	CASRAAGSTDTQYF